The T cell receptor beta chain described here comes from a study of patients and donors after allogeneic stem cell transplantation. This clonotype has just a few counts. TCRdb re-analysed the RT-PCR reads in MiXCR, keeping a single row per CDR3 protein. The sample records roughly 940,000 distinct CDR3 sequences, around 17% being singletons. The CDR3 has 12 residues. Germline CDR1 and CDR2: LGHNA and YSLEER. Trimming left V 6 bases short and J 6 bases short, with 12 bases between. The V call is TRBV4-3, the J call TRBJ2-7; tentatively, D is TRBD1 (7 bases). Material for sequencing was blood, either unsorted or a sorted T cell fraction (not recorded which). The clonotype comes from a human donor who was either an allogeneic HSCT recipient or a stem cell or donor lymphocyte infusion donor (not recorded which). It is not recorded whose cells these are; they may come from a transplant donor. The CDR3 here is CASSHQGGEQYF. The CDR3 DNA is TGCGCCAGCAGTCACCAGGGGGGCGAGCAGTACTTC.